The 9 T cell receptor beta chains reported below all come from one sample, sequenced in a study of blood T cell repertoires in COVID-19. Sequenced by immunoSEQ multiplex PCR; TCRdb stores in-frame clones only, minus some. The table includes tens of thousands of clones, roughly 79% detected once. Sequencing was done on a sample of peripheral blood. The receptors here all came from a man at least 80 years old with COVID-19, enrolled during active disease.

This clone came up a few times. The chain carries TRBV4-2 and TRBJ2-7; weak D call: TRBD1 (5 bases). Trimming stripped 5 bases from V and 4 bases from J, with 18 bases between. This CDR3 spans 15 amino acids. Per germline, CDR1 LGHNA and CDR2 YNFKEQ. DNA of the CDR3: TGTGCCAGCAGCGAGCAGGGTAGCTCGTTTTACGAGCAGTACTTC. Its translation is CASSEQGSSFYEQYF.

The rearrangement joins TRBV19 to TRBJ1-2; D ambiguous. The V gene's germline CDR1 is LNHDA and CDR2 SQIVND (reference sequence). Trimming left V 5 bases short and J 2 bases short, with 18 bases between. The CDR3 runs to 16 residues. The CDR3: CASSPYRITGNYGYTF. In nucleotides, the CDR3 is TGTGCCAGTAGTCCATATCGGATTACCGGGAACTATGGCTACACCTTC.

The chain joins TRBV18 to TRBJ1-1; D gene unclear. The germline V gene has CDR1 KGHSH and CDR2 LQKENI. Trimming took off 2 bases at V and 0 bases at J, with 7 bases between the two ends. This CDR3 has 14 residues. CDR3 bases: TGTGCCAGCTCACCAGTAGTAGTGAACACTGAAGCTTTCTTT. It translates to CASSPVVVNTEAFF.

V is TRBV5-1 and J is TRBJ2-1, with D perhaps matching TRBD1 (7 bases). The V and J ends lost 4 bases and 0 bases respectively, with 14 bases between them. This CDR3 contains 16 residues. The germline gives CDR1 SGHRS, CDR2 YFSETQ. CDR3 DNA: TGCGCCAGCAGCGCAGGGGGGAGCCTCTCCTACAATGAGCAGTTCTTC. It translates to CASSAGGSLSYNEQFF.

The chain is built from TRBV25-1 and TRBJ1-5, with D possibly matching TRBD1 (5 bases). V lost 2 bases and J lost 4, with 18 bases in between. The CDR3 extends over 17 amino acids. CDR1 is MGHDK and CDR2 is SYGVNS in the germline V gene. This CDR3 is CASSEDSRFEENQPQHF. The DNA for the CDR3 is TGTGCCAGCAGTGAAGACAGCCGATTCGAGGAAAATCAGCCCCAGCATTTT.

The V call is TRBV28, the J call TRBJ1-4; possible D gene TRBD1, 5 bases. V was shortened by 1 base and J by 7 bases, with 10 bases between the two germline ends. The V gene's germline CDR1 is MDHEN and CDR2 SYDVKM. This CDR3 is built from 14 residues. The CDR3 bases are TGTGCCAGCAGTTTATCAGGGTATAGTGAAAAACTGTTTTTT. Its protein is CASSLSGYSEKLFF.

The chain has TRBV4-2 and TRBJ2-1, with TRBD1 matching over 9 bases. Germline loops: CDR1 LGHNA, CDR2 YNFKEQ. The V gene end was trimmed by 4 bases and the J gene end by 4 bases; junction bases not matched to a gene: 17. This CDR3 is built from 19 residues. CDR3 region: CASSRQGPGTGPYYNEQFF. The CDR3 bases are TGTGCCAGCAGCCGCCAAGGTCCCGGGACAGGGCCGTATTACAATGAGCAGTTCTTC.

The rearrangement links TRBV7-6 to TRBJ2-3, with a possible D match to TRBD1 (5 bases). Trimming took off 3 bases at V and 6 bases at J, with 19 bases between the two ends. The CDR3 length is 16 residues. The germline gives CDR1 SGHVS, CDR2 FNYEAQ. The CDR3 loop reads CASSFGGATQSDTQYF. CDR3 sequence (DNA): TGTGCCAGCAGCTTTGGTGGGGCCACCCAGTCTGATACGCAGTATTTT.

The chain has TRBV19 and TRBJ1-3; maybe TRBD1 (6 bases). This CDR3 is built from 14 residues. Trimming removed 3 bases from V and 4 bases from J, with 10 bases in between. Germline CDR1 LNHDA, CDR2 SQIVND (reference sequence). The CDR3: CASSMGAVGNTIYF. DNA of the CDR3: TGTGCCAGTAGTATGGGGGCAGTCGGAAACACCATATATTTT.